One and the same sample provided the 17 T cell receptor beta chains below, sequenced in a study of CD8 T cells in Susac syndrome. With random hexamers, reverse transcription was performed on about 0.5 to 1 ug of RNA. Each CDR3 protein is one row after TCRdb ran MiXCR on the immunoSEQ multiplex PCR reads. The sample includes around 99,000 distinct CDR3 sequences, approximately 96% seen only once; the top ten take 0.09% to 0.1%. Source material: CD4+ T cells from PBMCs. These receptors all come from a human donor in good health.

This sequence joins TRBV29-1 and TRBJ1-2; tentatively, D is TRBD1 (5 bases). Per germline, CDR1 SQVTM and CDR2 ANQGSEA. This CDR3 spans 10 amino acids. Deletions cut 7 bases from V and 8 bases from J, with 11 bases between. The DNA for the CDR3 is TGCAGCGGCGAGGAGGGGGGCTACACCTTC. This translates into CSGEEGGYTF.

The chain joins TRBV3-1 to TRBJ1-3; 9 bases match TRBD1. Trimming removed 5 bases from V and 0 bases from J; junction bases left unmatched: 5. There are 16 residues in the CDR3. CDR1 LGHDT and CDR2 YNNKEL come from the germline V gene (reference sequence). The CDR3 DNA is TGTGCCAGCAGCATCGCGACAGGGGGCTCTGGAAACACCATATATTTT. Its protein is CASSIATGGSGNTIYF.

J is TRBJ2-2 and V is TRBV12-3 or TRBV12-4, with a possible D match to TRBD2 (5 bases). V dropped 5 bases and J dropped 5 bases, with 9 bases sitting between them. This CDR3 spans 13 amino acids. CDR3 residues: CASSGLATGELFF. CDR3 DNA sequence: TGTGCCAGCAGTGGACTTGCAACCGGGGAGCTGTTTTTT.

Comments on this clonotype: Mismatch with germline at one junction end may stem from a read error. This chain uses TRBV7-7 with TRBJ2-5; TRBD2 agrees at 10 bases. Germline CDR1 and CDR2: SSHAT and FNYEAQ (reference sequence). This CDR3 region has 16 residues. The CDR3 nucleotides read TGTGCTAGCAGCTCCCACGGACTAGCGGCTCAAGAGACCCAGTACTTC. Amino acid sequence: CASSSHGLAAQETQYF.

V usage is TRBV13 and J usage is TRBJ1-1; 9 bases map to TRBD1. From germline, CDR1 is PRHDT and CDR2 FYEKMQ (reference sequence). Trimming at V came to 5 bases and at J to 4 bases, leaving 2 bases not matched to a gene. CDR3 length: 13 residues. The CDR3: CASSRTGVTEAFF. The CDR3 DNA is TGTGCCAGCAGCCGGACAGGGGTCACTGAAGCTTTCTTT.

This chain links TRBV7-8 with TRBJ2-7, with TRBD1 identical over 7 bases. V was clipped by 5 bases and J by 4 bases; unmatched bases: 8. CDR1 is SGHVS, CDR2 FQNEAQ, per germline. The CDR3 spans 14 residues. Here the CDR3 reads CASSQVRGQYEQYF. The CDR3 DNA is TGTGCCAGCAGCCAAGTGAGGGGGCAGTACGAGCAGTACTTC.

DNA for the CDR3: TGTGCCAGCAGCTTGGCACAGGGTACACTAGCCAAAAACATTCAGTACTTC. Translating it yields CASSLAQGTLAKNIQYF. The V gene is TRBV5-4, the J gene TRBJ2-4; weak D call: TRBD1 (6 bases). Germline V gene lookup returns CDR1 SGHNT and CDR2 YYREEE (reference sequence). The CDR3 is 17 amino acids. Between the trimmed V and J ends, which lost 0 bases and 0 bases, there was a span of 13 bases. Supplemented by reference TRBV5-4 and TRBJ2-4, the full variable domain reads ETGVTQSPTHLIKTRGQQVTLRCSSQSGHNTVSWYQQALGQGPQFIFQYYREEENGRGNFPPRFSGLQFPNYSSELNVNALELDDSALYLCASSLAQGTLAKNIQYFGAGTRLSVL.

The chain is built from TRBV14 and TRBJ2-7; D unresolved. The germline CDR1 and CDR2 sequences are SGHDN and FVKESK. The CDR3 contains 13 residues. The V end lost 6 bases, the J end lost 3 bases, and 12 bases lay between the germline ends. CDR3 nucleotides: TGTGCCAGCAGATCACTAACGGGCTACGAGCAGTACTTC. This codes for CASRSLTGYEQYF.

This chain connects TRBV30 to TRBJ2-5, with a weak D call TRBD2 (7 bases). This CDR3 region has 13 residues. Germline-derived CDR1 and CDR2 are GTSNPN and SVGIG (reference sequence). Trimming took 7 bases from V and 4 from J, leaving 16 bases between them. As DNA, the CDR3 is TGTGCCTACTCGAGGGGGGGAACAGAGACCCAGTACTTC. It is translated as CAYSRGGTETQYF.

The chain joins TRBV29-1 to TRBJ2-5; 10 bases match TRBD2. With V trimmed by 7 bases and J by 4 bases, 6 bases remained unmatched. This CDR3 contains 13 residues. The germline CDR1 and CDR2 sequences are SQVTM and ANQGSEA. In DNA form, the CDR3 reads TGCAGCGGCCGGACTAGCGGAAGAGAGACCCAGTACTTC. Its protein product is CSGRTSGRETQYF.

The chain recombines TRBV18 with TRBJ2-2; D tentatively reads TRBD1 or TRBD2 (6 bases each). The CDR3 has 15 residues. V shed 11 bases and J shed 3 bases, with 19 bases lying between them. Germline CDR1 and CDR2: KGHSH and LQKENI. CDR3 bases: TGTGCCGGGACCAACAGGGAGGCCTACACCGGGGAGCTGTTTTTT. It encodes CAGTNREAYTGELFF.

The rearrangement links TRBV6-1 to TRBJ2-6; D gene uncertain. CDR1 and CDR2 (germline): MNHNS, SASEGT. Between the trimmed V and J ends, which lost 7 bases and 0 bases, there was a span of 13 bases. The CDR3 is made up of 16 amino acids. In DNA form, the CDR3 reads TGTGCCAGCACGGCAGGTGCGAGCTCTGGGGCCAACGTCCTGACTTTC. Encoded protein: CASTAGASSGANVLTF.

In the case of this clonotype: Sequence at one end of the junction differs from germline and may be a read error. The chain couples TRBV7-9 to TRBJ2-5; D possibly corresponds to TRBD2 (6 bases). The CDR3 is made up of 15 amino acids. Germline V gene lookup returns CDR1 SEHNR and CDR2 FQNEAQ (reference sequence). CDR3 region: CASRAGISDHETQYF. In DNA form, the CDR3 reads TGTGCCAGCAGGGCGGGGATCTCGGACCATGAGACCCAGTACTTC.

The V gene is TRBV24-1, the J gene TRBJ2-3, with TRBD1 identical over 10 bases. CDR1 is KGHDR and CDR2 is SFDVKD in the germline V gene. The junction had 1 base not matched to a gene; V was cut back by 1 base and J by 1 base. CDR3 length: 16 amino acids. The DNA of the CDR3 is TGTGCCACCAGTGATTTTGGACAGGGGGGCACAGATACGCAGTATTTT. Its protein is CATSDFGQGGTDTQYF.

This clonotype was observed once. The chain carries TRBV20-1 and TRBJ2-2; D gene ambiguous. Deletions cut 3 bases from V and 0 bases from J, with 11 bases between. Germline values: CDR1 DFQATT, CDR2 SNEGSKA (reference sequence). This CDR3 contains 15 residues. The CDR3: CSARTRRANTGELFF. CDR3 coding DNA: TGCAGTGCTAGGACCCGACGGGCGAACACCGGGGAGCTGTTTTTT.

The chain carries TRBV29-1 and TRBJ1-4; TRBD1 agrees at 9 bases. The germline gives CDR1 SQVTM, CDR2 ANQGSEA. The CDR3 covers 14 residues. V lost 3 bases and J lost 8; bases outside the gene matches: 7. CDR3: CSVEAGTGYEKLFF. CDR3 nucleotides: TGCAGCGTTGAGGCCGGGACAGGGTACGAAAAACTGTTTTTT.

The J gene is TRBJ2-4, the V gene TRBV7-2; D is uncertain. The germline gives CDR1 SGHTA, CDR2 FQGNSA. V gave up 1 base and J gave up 13 bases, with 14 bases separating them. The CDR3 contains 13 residues. The CDR3 is CASSLGGSKLQYF. CDR3 nucleotides: TGTGCCAGCAGCTTAGGAGGCAGTAAGTTGCAGTACTTC. The variable domain in full, with the rest retrieved from reference TRBV7-2 and TRBJ2-4, is GAGVSQSPSNKVTEKGKDVELRCDPISGHTALYWYRQSLGQGLEFLIYFQGNSAPDKSGLPSDRFSAERTGGSVSTLTIQRTQQEDSAVYLCASSLGGSKLQYFGAGTRLSVL.